These 3 T cell receptor beta chains originate from one sample sequenced in a study of blood T cell repertoires in COVID-19. Using immunoSEQ multiplex PCR, the repertoire was profiled, and TCRdb retains in-frame clones only, with some absent. The repertoire holds 89,000 or so clones, with approximately 85% as singletons. Specimen: peripheral blood. Source of these receptors: a human donor in a cohort sampled during active COVID-19.

This clone was picked up a small number of times. The V call is TRBV30, the J call TRBJ1-3; D is unresolved. The CDR3 contains 15 residues. Trimming stripped 2 bases from V and 6 bases from J, with 17 bases between. The V gene's germline CDR1 is GTSNPN and CDR2 SVGIG (reference sequence). CDR3 region: CAWSKMNRVLNTIYF. DNA of the CDR3: TGTGCCTGGAGTAAGATGAACCGAGTACTAAACACCATATATTTT. The variable domain in full, with the rest retrieved from reference TRBV30 and TRBJ1-3, is SQTIHQWPATLVQPVGSPLSLECTVEGTSNPNLYWYRQAAGRGLQLLFYSVGIGQISSEVPQNLSASRPQDRQFILSSKKLLLSDSGFYLCAWSKMNRVLNTIYFGEGSWLTVV.

This chain connects TRBV27 to TRBJ2-1; the D gene is possibly TRBD2 (6 bases). CDR1 and CDR2 from the germline V gene are MNHEY and SMNVEV (reference sequence). The CDR3 is 16 amino acids. The V and J ends lost 3 bases and 8 bases respectively, with 20 bases between them. This chain's CDR3 is CASSFSARGGRHEQFF. In DNA, the CDR3 is TGTGCCAGCAGTTTCTCCGCCCGTGGGGGGAGACATGAGCAGTTCTTC.

V is TRBV18 and J is TRBJ1-2, with 7 bases identical to TRBD1. Germline lookup yields CDR1 KGHSH and CDR2 LQKENI. J was trimmed by 0 bases and V by 5 bases; bases with no gene match: 3. CDR3 size: 14 residues. CDR3 coding DNA: TGTGCCAGCTCAACGGGACAGACTAACTATGGCTACACCTTC. Amino acids: CASSTGQTNYGYTF.